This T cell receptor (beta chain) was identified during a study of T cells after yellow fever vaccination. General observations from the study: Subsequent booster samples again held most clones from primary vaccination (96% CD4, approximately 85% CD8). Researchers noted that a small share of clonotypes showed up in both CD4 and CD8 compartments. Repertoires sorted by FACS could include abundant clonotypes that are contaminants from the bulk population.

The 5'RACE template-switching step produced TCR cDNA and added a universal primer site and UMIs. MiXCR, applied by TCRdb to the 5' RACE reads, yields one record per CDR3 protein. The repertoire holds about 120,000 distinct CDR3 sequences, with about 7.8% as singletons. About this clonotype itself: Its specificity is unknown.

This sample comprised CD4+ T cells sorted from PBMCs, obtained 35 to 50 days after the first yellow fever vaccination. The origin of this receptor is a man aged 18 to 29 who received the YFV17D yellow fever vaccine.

The CDR3 DNA reads TGTGCCAGCAGGGGAACCGAAAAACTGTTTTTT. It is translated as CASRGTEKLFF. V and J are TRBV12-3 or TRBV12-4 and TRBJ1-4; D gene uncertain. The CDR3 loop spans 11 amino acids. V was cut by 6 bases and J by 8 bases, with 7 bases left in between.